A single T cell receptor beta chain is shown here with its context. The data stem from a study of blood T cell repertoires in COVID-19. Study as a whole: Material from acute and convalescent COVID-19 was sourced from the United States, Italy and Spain.

Source study methods: Counts of nucleated cells, estimated from reference gene primer amplification, were obtained. Method: immunoSEQ multiplex PCR; TCRdb's copy keeps in-frame clones and lacks some. V, J and clone size were drawn from that table, and D and trimming were deduced from the DNA. This sample has 150,000 or so clones, with approximately 79% found just once. V lost 8 bases and J lost 3, with 12 bases in between. The germline gives CDR1 LNHDA, CDR2 SQIVND (reference sequence). The CDR3 loop spans 13 amino acids. Participants' own reports of clinical history determined their cohort assignment.

Sequenced material: PBMCs or T cells enriched from blood (not recorded which). The chain is built from TRBV19 and TRBJ2-3; weak D call: TRBD2 (6 bases). The TCR sequence derives from a woman between 50 and 59 years old who had recovered from COVID-19. The DNA for the CDR3 is TGTGCCAGTGGCTCGGCGGGGACAGATACGCAGTATTTT. Translating gives CASGSAGTDTQYF.